This TCR beta chain was identified in a study of cytomegalovirus exposure and HLA in healthy donors. As for the study in general: The roughly 130 validation repertoires used the same platform as the 650 to 850 first-cohort repertoires, a later analysis reported. Study results and caveats: There were under 200 TCR beta chains listed as cytomegalovirus-associated.

Sequencing was performed with immunoSEQ multiplex PCR; in TCRdb, only in-frame clones are kept and a portion is missing. The sample contains some 90,000 clones, 95% to 98% of which appear only once. This clone was recorded only once. Its antigen remains unknown. Trimming removed 3 bases from V and 3 bases from J, with 9 bases in between. Germline loops: CDR1 SGHNT, CDR2 YENEEA. The CDR3 has 13 residues. The chain links TRBV11-3 to TRBJ2-7, with a tentative D call TRBD1 (6 bases). Input material: PBMCs. This receptor was obtained from a man in his late teens or twenties in good health and CMV-seronegative. The CDR3 DNA follows: TGTGCCAGCAGCTTGACAGGTAACTACGAGCAGTACGTC. This translates into CASSLTGNYEQYV.